The TCR beta chain described here comes from a study of spatial heterogeneity in lung cancer. V was pared by 1 base and J by 5 bases, with 4 bases of the junction left unmatched. The CDR3 totals 15 residues. Per the germline V gene, CDR1 is MNHNS and CDR2 is SASEGT. Documented time point: sample taken at primary tumor resection. No cells were sorted before sequencing. The whole RNA sequenced was extracted from tumor, nontumor lung or frozen PBMC. TCRdb re-derived calls from the 5' RACE reads in MiXCR, one entry per CDR3 protein. Of about 4,800 distinct CDR3 sequences listed, around 17% are singletons.

The sample consisted of PBMCs, taken at surgery. The receptor comes from a male donor with early-stage non-small cell lung cancer. The V and J genes are TRBV6-1 and TRBJ2-7; 11 bases align to TRBD1. The CDR3 sequence is CASSEGGQGDHEQYF. The CDR3 DNA reads TGTGCCAGCAGTGAAGGGGGACAGGGGGACCACGAGCAGTACTTC.